These T cell receptor beta chains were read from a single sample in a study of control samples from healthy donors and cancer patients. The repertoire was sequenced with immunoSEQ multiplex PCR; TCRdb's copy has only in-frame clones and lacks some. The sample consists of 100,000 to 150,000 clones, about nine tenths of them appearing once. The sequenced sample was blood. The receptors here all came from a man aged 35-49 years in good health. Each CDR3 is given with its conserved first and last residue. D genes are given only for firm matches. Clone size, where shown, is once, few, many, or a class for clones that have expanded.

TRBV7-3	TRBJ2-2	once	NA	TGTGCCAGCAGCTTAAACGGCAGGGAGGTGTCCGGGGAGCTGTTTTTT	CASSLNGREVSGELFF
TRBV24-1	TRBJ1-2	NA	TRBD1	TGTGCCACCAGTGATTCCGACAGGGAGTATGGCTACACCTTC	CATSDSDREYGYTF
TRBV5-1	TRBJ1-1	NA	TRBD1	TGCGCCAGCAGCCAACAGGGGGCCACTGAAGCTTTCTTT	CASSQQGATEAFF
TRBV15	TRBJ1-4	NA	NA	TGTGCCACCAGCAGAGCACCTGATGAAAAACTGTTTTTT	CATSRAPDEKLFF
TRBV27	TRBJ2-2	few	TRBD1	TGTGCCAGCAGGATGCAGGGGGCATTCTCCGGGGAGCTGTTTTTT	CASRMQGAFSGELFF
TRBV10-1	TRBJ1-3	NA	TRBD1	TGCGCCAGCAATAGAAAAAACAGGGGCAACTCTGGAAACACCATATATTTT	CASNRKNRGNSGNTIYF
TRBV15	TRBJ2-5	NA	TRBD2	TGTGCCACCAGCGGTGGAAGGGCAGGGCGGTTTTTCGGGGGGATCGAGACCCAGTACTTC	CATSGGRAGRFFGGIETQYF
TRBV4-1	TRBJ2-3	NA	TRBD2	TGCGCCAGCAGCCAAGACCGGGAGGGGGTGGGAACTAGCACAGATACGCAGTATTTT	CASSQDREGVGTSTDTQYF
TRBV29-1	TRBJ2-1	NA	NA	TGCAGCGTTGTCGACCTCGATCAGGGCGGGAAGTTCTTC	CSVVDLDQGGKFF
TRBV2	TRBJ1-4	NA	NA	TGTGCCAGCACCCGACAGGATACGGGTGAAAAACTGTTTTTT	CASTRQDTGEKLFF
TRBV3-1/TRBV3-2	TRBJ2-5	NA	TRBD1	TGTGCCAGCAGCCGAATAGGACAGGGCGAGACCCAGTACTTC	CASSRIGQGETQYF
TRBV30	TRBJ2-2	NA	TRBD2	TGTGCCTGGAAGACTAGCGGCAACACCGGGGAGCTGTTTTTT	CAWKTSGNTGELFF
TRBV2	TRBJ1-4	NA	NA	TGTGCCAGCTTCGGAGAGACCACCTTCGCAACTAATGAAAAACTGTTTTTT	CASFGETTFATNEKLFF
TRBV2	TRBJ2-3	NA	NA	TGTGCCAGTTCATCTAGCTTAGCAGTGGATACGCAGTATTTT	CASSSSLAVDTQYF
TRBV29-1	TRBJ2-1	few	NA	TGCAGCGTTCGGCTGGGGGGCTTCTCCGACGAGCAGTTCTTC	CSVRLGGFSDEQFF
TRBV18	TRBJ1-2	NA	NA	TGTGCCAGCTCACCACCGGGATCGGTAAACTATGGCTACACCTTC	CASSPPGSVNYGYTF
TRBV27	TRBJ1-2	NA	NA	TGTGCCACCAGTCCCACAGGCCAGAAAAGATACACCTTC	CATSPTGQKRYTF
TRBV9	TRBJ1-1	NA	NA	TGTGCCAGCAGCGTCGGTTGGACTAACACTGAAGCTTTCTTT	CASSVGWTNTEAFF
TRBV10-3	TRBJ2-6	NA	NA	TGTGCCATCAGTGAGTCGGGAACAGGCCACTCTGGGGCCAACGTCCTGACTTTC	CAISESGTGHSGANVLTF
TRBV5-6	TRBJ1-4	NA	TRBD1	TGTGCCAGCAGCTTTTATCGACAGGGGAATGAAAAACTGTTTTTT	CASSFYRQGNEKLFF
TRBV19	TRBJ1-2	NA	NA	TGTGCCAGTAGTACACCTAGACAGGCCATCTATGGCTACACCTTC	CASSTPRQAIYGYTF
TRBV2	TRBJ1-2	NA	TRBD1	TGTGCCAGCAGCGTGGATCTACAGGGGAGAAACTATGGCTACACCTTC	CASSVDLQGRNYGYTF
TRBV19	TRBJ2-6	NA	NA	TGTGCCAGTACGTTAACGAGCTCTGGGGCCAACGTCCTGACTTTC	CASTLTSSGANVLTF
TRBV9	TRBJ1-4	NA	TRBD1	TGTGCCAGCAGCTCTTCAGGGGGAACTAATGAAAAACTGTTTTTT	CASSSSGGTNEKLFF
TRBV7-8	TRBJ1-3	NA	NA	TGTGCCAGCAGCTTAGTGGTGCCCTCTGGAAACACCATATATTTT	CASSLVVPSGNTIYF
TRBV9	TRBJ2-2	NA	NA	TGTGCCAGCAGCCCCCTTCATAGACAGAGTAACACCGGGGAGCTGTTTTTT	CASSPLHRQSNTGELFF
TRBV6-5	TRBJ1-6	NA	NA	TGTGCCAGCTCCACGAGCTCCTATAATTCACCCCTCCACTTT	CASSTSSYNSPLHF